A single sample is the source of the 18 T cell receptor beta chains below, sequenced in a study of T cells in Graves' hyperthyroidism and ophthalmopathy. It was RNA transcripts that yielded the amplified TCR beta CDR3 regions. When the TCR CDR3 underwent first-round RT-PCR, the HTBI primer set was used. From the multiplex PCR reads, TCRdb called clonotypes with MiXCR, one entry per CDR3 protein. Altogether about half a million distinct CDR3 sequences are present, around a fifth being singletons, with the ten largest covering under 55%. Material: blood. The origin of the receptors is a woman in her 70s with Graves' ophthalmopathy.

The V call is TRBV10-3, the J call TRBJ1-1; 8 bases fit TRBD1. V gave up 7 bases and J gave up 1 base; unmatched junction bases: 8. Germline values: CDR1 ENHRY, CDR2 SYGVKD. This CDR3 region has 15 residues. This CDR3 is CAIKFSGTGNTEAFF. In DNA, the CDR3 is TGTGCCATCAAGTTTTCCGGGACAGGGAACACTGAAGCTTTCTTT.

The chain's CDR3 is CASRPGGLSSGEQFF. For the CDR3, the DNA is TGCGCCAGCAGACCCGGAGGCCTCTCCTCTGGGGAGCAGTTCTTC. The J gene is TRBJ2-1, the V gene TRBV5-1, with D possibly being TRBD2 (5 bases). This CDR3 is 15 amino acids long. CDR1 is SGHRS, CDR2 YFSETQ, per germline. V was pared by 5 bases and J by 10 bases, with 22 bases between.

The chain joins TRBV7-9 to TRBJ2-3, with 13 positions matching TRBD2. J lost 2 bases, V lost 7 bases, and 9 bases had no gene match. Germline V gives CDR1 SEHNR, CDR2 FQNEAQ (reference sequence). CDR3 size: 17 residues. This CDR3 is CASTWTSGSGNTDTQYF. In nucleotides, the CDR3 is TGTGCCAGCACCTGGACTAGCGGGAGTGGGAACACAGATACGCAGTATTTT. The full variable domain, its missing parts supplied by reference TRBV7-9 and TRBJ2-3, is DTGVSQNPRHKITKRGQNVTFRCDPISEHNRLYWYRQTLGQGPEFLTYFQNEAQLEKSRLLSDRFSAERPKGSFSTLEIQRTEQGDSAMYLCASTWTSGSGNTDTQYFGPGTRLTVL.

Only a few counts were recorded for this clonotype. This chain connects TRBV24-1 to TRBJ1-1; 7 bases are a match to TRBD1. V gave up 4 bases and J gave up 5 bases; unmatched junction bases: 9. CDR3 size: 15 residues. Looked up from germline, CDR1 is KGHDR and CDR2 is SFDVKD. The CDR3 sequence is CATSDPRQGDTEAFF. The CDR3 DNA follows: TGTGCCACCAGTGACCCGAGACAGGGAGATACTGAAGCTTTCTTT.

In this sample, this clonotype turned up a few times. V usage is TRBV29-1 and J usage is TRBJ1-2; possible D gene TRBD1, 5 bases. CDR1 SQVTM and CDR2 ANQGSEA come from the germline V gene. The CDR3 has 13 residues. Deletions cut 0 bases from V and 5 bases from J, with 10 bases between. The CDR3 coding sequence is TGCAGCGTTGAAGATATCGGGGGGTATGGCTACACCTTC. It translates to CSVEDIGGYGYTF.

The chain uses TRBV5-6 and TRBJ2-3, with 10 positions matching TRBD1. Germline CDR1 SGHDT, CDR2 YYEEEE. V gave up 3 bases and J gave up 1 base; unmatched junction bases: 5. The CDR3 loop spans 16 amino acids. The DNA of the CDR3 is TGTGCCAGCAGCTGGGGACAGGGGACGGGCACAGATACGCAGTATTTT. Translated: CASSWGQGTGTDTQYF. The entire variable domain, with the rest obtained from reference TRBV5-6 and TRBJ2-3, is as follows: DAGVTQSPTHLIKTRGQQVTLRCSPKSGHDTVSWYQQALGQGPQFIFQYYEEEERQRGNFPDRFSGHQFPNYSSELNVNALLLGDSALYLCASSWGQGTGTDTQYFGPGTRLTVL.

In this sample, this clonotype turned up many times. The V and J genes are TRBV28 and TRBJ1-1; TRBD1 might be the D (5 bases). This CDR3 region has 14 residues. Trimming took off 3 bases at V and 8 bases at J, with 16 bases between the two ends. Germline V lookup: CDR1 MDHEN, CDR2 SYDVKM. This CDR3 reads CASSLGDRNSEAFF. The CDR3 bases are TGTGCCAGCAGTTTGGGGGACCGCAACTCCGAAGCTTTCTTT.

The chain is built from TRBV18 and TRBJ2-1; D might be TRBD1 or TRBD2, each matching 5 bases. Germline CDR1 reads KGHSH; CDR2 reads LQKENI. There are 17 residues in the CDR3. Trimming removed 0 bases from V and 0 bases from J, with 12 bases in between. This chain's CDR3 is CASSPPEGPSSYNEQFF. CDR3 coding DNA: TGTGCCAGCTCACCACCCGAGGGGCCAAGCTCCTACAATGAGCAGTTCTTC.

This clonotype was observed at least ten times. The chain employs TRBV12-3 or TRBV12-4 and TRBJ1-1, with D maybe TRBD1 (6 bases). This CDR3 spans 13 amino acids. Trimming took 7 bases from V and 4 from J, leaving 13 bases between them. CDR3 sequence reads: CASTTTGFTEAFF. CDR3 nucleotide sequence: TGTGCCAGCACCACCACAGGGTTCACTGAAGCTTTCTTT.

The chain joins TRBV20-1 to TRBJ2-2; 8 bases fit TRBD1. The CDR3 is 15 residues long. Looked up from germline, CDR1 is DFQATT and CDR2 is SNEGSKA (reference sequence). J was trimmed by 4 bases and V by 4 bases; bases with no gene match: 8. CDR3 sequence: CSAKRPDRGTGELFF. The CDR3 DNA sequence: TGCAGTGCTAAGAGGCCCGACAGGGGCACCGGGGAGCTGTTTTTT.

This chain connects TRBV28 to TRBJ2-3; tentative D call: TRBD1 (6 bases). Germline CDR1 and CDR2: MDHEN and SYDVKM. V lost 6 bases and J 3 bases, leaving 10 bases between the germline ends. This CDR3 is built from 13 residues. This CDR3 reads CASRKGQTDTQYF. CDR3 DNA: TGTGCCAGCAGAAAAGGACAGACAGATACGCAGTATTTT.

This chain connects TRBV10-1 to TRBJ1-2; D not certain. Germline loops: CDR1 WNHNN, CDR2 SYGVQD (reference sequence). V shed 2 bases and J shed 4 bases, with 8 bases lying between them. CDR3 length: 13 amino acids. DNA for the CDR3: TGCGCCAGCAGTGAGAGTACAGTCTATGGCTACACCTTC. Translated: CASSESTVYGYTF.

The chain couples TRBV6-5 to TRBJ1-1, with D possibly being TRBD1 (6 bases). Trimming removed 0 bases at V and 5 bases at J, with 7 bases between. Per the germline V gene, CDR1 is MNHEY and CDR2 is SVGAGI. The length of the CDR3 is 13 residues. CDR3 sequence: CASSYSGQTEAFF. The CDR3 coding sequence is TGTGCCAGCAGTTACTCTGGACAGACTGAAGCTTTCTTT.

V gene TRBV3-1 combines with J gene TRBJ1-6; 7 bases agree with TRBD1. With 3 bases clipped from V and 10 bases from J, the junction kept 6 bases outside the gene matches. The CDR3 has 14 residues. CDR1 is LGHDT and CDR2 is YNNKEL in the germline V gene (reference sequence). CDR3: CASSHSRGGSPLHF. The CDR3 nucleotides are TGTGCCAGCAGCCACAGCAGGGGGGGATCACCCCTCCACTTT.

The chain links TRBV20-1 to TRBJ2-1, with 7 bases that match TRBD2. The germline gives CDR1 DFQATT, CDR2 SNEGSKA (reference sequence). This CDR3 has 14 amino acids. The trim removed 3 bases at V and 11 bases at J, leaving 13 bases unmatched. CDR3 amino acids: CSASAREVLYKQFF. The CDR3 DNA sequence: TGCAGTGCTAGCGCCCGGGAGGTTTTGTATAAGCAGTTCTTC.

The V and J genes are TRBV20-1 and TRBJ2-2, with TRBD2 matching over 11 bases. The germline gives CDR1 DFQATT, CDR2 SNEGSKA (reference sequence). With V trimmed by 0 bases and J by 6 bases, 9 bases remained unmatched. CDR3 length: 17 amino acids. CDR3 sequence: CSARDLLTSGVSGELFF. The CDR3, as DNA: TGCAGTGCTAGAGACTTACTGACTAGCGGGGTCTCCGGGGAGCTGTTTTTT.

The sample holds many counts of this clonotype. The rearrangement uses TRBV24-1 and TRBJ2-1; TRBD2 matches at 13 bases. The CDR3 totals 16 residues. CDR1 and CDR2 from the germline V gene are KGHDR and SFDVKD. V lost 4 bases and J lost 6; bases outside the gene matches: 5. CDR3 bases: TGTGCCACCAGTGACCAAGGGACTAGCGGGATCAATGAGCAGTTCTTC. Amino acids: CATSDQGTSGINEQFF.

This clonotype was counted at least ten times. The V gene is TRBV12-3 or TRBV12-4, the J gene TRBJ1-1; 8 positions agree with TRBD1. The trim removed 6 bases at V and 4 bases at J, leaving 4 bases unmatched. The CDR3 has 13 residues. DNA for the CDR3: TGTGCCAGCAGGCGACAGGGGTTCACTGAAGCTTTCTTT. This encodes CASRRQGFTEAFF.